The 6 T cell receptor beta chains below were found in one sample sequenced in a study of CD8 T cells in ankylosing spondylitis. From the 5' RACE reads, TCRdb called clonotypes with MiXCR, one entry per CDR3 protein. There are about 7,900 distinct CDR3 sequences in the sample; 3% to 4% occur only once, and roughly 10% lies in the top ten. Sequenced material: blood, either unsorted or a sorted T cell fraction (not recorded which). The receptor source for this set is a female donor with ankylosing spondylitis or in good health (not recorded which).

This clonotype has at least ten counts. The rearrangement links TRBV9 to TRBJ1-3; 9 bases line up with TRBD1. V shed 4 bases, J shed 0 bases, and the junction held 5 bases outside the gene matches. Germline CDR1 and CDR2: SGDLS and YYNGEE. The CDR3 has 16 amino acids. The CDR3 nucleotides read TGTGCCAGCAGCTTACGGGACAGGGCCTCTGGAAACACCATATATTTT. Translated: CASSLRDRASGNTIYF.

The rearrangement joins TRBV9 to TRBJ2-1, with D possibly TRBD1 on 6 matching bases. The CDR3 spans 15 residues. Looked up from germline, CDR1 is SGDLS and CDR2 is YYNGEE. V gave up 3 bases and J gave up 4 bases, with 14 bases separating them. The CDR3: CASSAGEDSYNEQFF. As DNA, the CDR3 is TGTGCCAGCAGCGCTGGAGAGGACAGTTACAATGAGCAGTTCTTC.

There are many counts of this clonotype. The genes are TRBV9 and TRBJ1-1, with D possibly matching TRBD1 (5 bases). CDR3 size: 16 residues. The germline V and J ends were trimmed by 0 bases and 3 bases, with 15 bases remaining between them. The germline gives CDR1 SGDLS, CDR2 YYNGEE. The CDR3, as DNA: TGTGCCAGCAGCGTAGAGGCCGGGTGGGGGGACACTGAAGCTTTCTTT. Amino acid sequence: CASSVEAGWGDTEAFF.

This chain connects TRBV9 to TRBJ2-7; the match to TRBD2 covers 8 bases. The V segment lost 0 bases and the J segment 0 bases; nucleotides outside the gene matches: 2. The CDR3 runs to 15 residues. Germline CDR1 reads SGDLS; CDR2 reads YYNGEE. This chain's CDR3 is CASSVAAGVSYEQYF. DNA for the CDR3: TGTGCCAGCAGCGTAGCAGCGGGGGTCTCCTACGAGCAGTACTTC.

CDR3 sequence: CASSGGHFILDEQYF. CDR3 in DNA: TGTGCCAGCAGCGGCGGACATTTTATCTTGGACGAGCAGTACTTC. The chain has TRBV9 and TRBJ2-7; possible D gene TRBD1, 5 bases. This CDR3 contains 15 residues. Trimming took 3 bases from V and 5 from J, leaving 18 bases between them. In germline, CDR1 is SGDLS, CDR2 YYNGEE.

This clonotype was seen a few times. DNA for the CDR3: TGTGCCAGCAGCGTAGGAGGCGCCGGGGAGCTGTTTTTT. Translation: CASSVGGAGELFF. The chain couples TRBV9 to TRBJ2-2; D is undetermined. Trimming removed 0 bases from V and 6 bases from J, with 6 bases in between. The CDR3 has 13 amino acids. The germline CDR1 and CDR2 sequences are SGDLS and YYNGEE. The full variable domain, completed using reference TRBV9 and TRBJ2-2, is DSGVTQTPKHLITATGQRVTLRCSPRSGDLSVYWYQQSLDQGLQFLIQYYNGEERAKGNILERFSAQQFPDLHSELNLSSLELGDSALYFCASSVGGAGELFFGEGSRLTVL.